The 24 T cell receptor beta chains in this list originate from one sample, sequenced in a study of blood T cell repertoires in COVID-19. Libraries were prepared by immunoSEQ multiplex PCR; TCRdb keeps only in-frame clonotypes and omits some of them. The repertoire holds a few hundred thousand clones, with about 84% as singletons. The sample consisted of peripheral blood. These receptors were taken from a man at least 80 years old with acute or convalescent COVID-19.

This chain links TRBV28 with TRBJ1-1; D gene uncertain. Germline V gene data show CDR1 as MDHEN and CDR2 as SYDVKM. V was clipped by 8 bases and J by 4 bases, with 11 bases between them. The CDR3 has 12 amino acids. The CDR3 DNA is TGTGCCAGCTGTTCAAGCCCCACTGAAGCTTTCTTT. Encoded protein: CASCSSPTEAFF.

The rearrangement links TRBV5-4 to TRBJ1-5, with D perhaps TRBD1 (5 bases). The germline CDR1 and CDR2 sequences are SGHNT and YYREEE (reference sequence). There are 14 residues in the CDR3. V lost 4 bases to trimming and J lost 6 bases, with 14 bases between them. As DNA, the CDR3 is TGTGCCAGCAGCCAGGCCGGGGGAAGTCAGCCCCAGCATTTT. Amino acids: CASSQAGGSQPQHF.

This sequence joins TRBV24-1 and TRBJ1-2, with TRBD1 matching 7 bases. The V gene's germline CDR1 is KGHDR and CDR2 SFDVKD. With 10 bases clipped from V and 4 bases from J, the junction kept 8 bases outside the gene matches. The CDR3 length is 13 residues. The CDR3 bases are TGTGCCACGCACGACAGGGACGGCTATGGCTACACCTTC. This codes for CATHDRDGYGYTF.

V usage is TRBV19 and J usage is TRBJ1-4, with 8 bases fitting TRBD1. Losses at the gene ends were 2 bases for V and 7 bases for J; bases not matched to a gene: 3. CDR3 length: 14 residues. CDR1 is LNHDA and CDR2 is SQIVND in the germline V gene (reference sequence). The CDR3 nucleotides read TGTGCCAGTAGTATAACGGGGACAGGTGAAAAACTGTTTTTT. Its protein product is CASSITGTGEKLFF.

The genes are TRBV27 and TRBJ2-5, with TRBD2 matching 10 bases. Germline-derived CDR1 and CDR2 are MNHEY and SMNVEV (reference sequence). V shed 3 bases, J shed 4 bases, and the junction held 14 bases outside the gene matches. This CDR3 has 18 residues. The CDR3 DNA is TGTGCCAGCAGTTTTCGTCTACCCTTAGCGGGGGGCCTAGAGACCCAGTACTTC. This sequence encodes CASSFRLPLAGGLETQYF.

V and J are TRBV5-1 and TRBJ1-2, with D possibly TRBD1 on 6 matching bases. The germline gives CDR1 SGHRS, CDR2 YFSETQ. Trimming left V 4 bases short and J 2 bases short, with 18 bases between. The CDR3 spans 16 residues. The CDR3, as DNA: TGCGCCAGCAGCCGAAATTCGGACAGAGAAAACTATGGCTACACCTTC. It translates to CASSRNSDRENYGYTF.

The CDR3 sequence is CASSLAQGASYEQYF. The CDR3 region has the DNA TGTGCCAGCAGCTTGGCCCAGGGGGCGTCCTACGAGCAGTACTTC. This sequence joins TRBV5-4 and TRBJ2-7, with 8 bases matching TRBD1. The CDR3 spans 15 residues. J was trimmed by 1 base and V by 0 bases; bases with no gene match: 3. Germline V gene lookup returns CDR1 SGHNT and CDR2 YYREEE (reference sequence).

The V and J genes are TRBV3-1 (or the pseudogene TRBV3-2) and TRBJ2-4; perhaps TRBD1 as D (5 bases). Trimming took 1 base from V and 3 from J, leaving 13 bases between them. The CDR3 runs to 16 residues. CDR1 and CDR2 (germline): LGHDT, YNNKEL (reference sequence). The CDR3: CASSQGAGMGKNIQYF. In DNA, the CDR3 is TGTGCCAGCAGCCAAGGAGCAGGGATGGGCAAAAACATTCAGTACTTC.

This chain links TRBV7-2 with TRBJ1-3, with 8 bases identical to TRBD1. J gave up 0 bases and V 0 bases, and 4 bases lay outside the gene matches. CDR1 is SGHTA, CDR2 FQGNSA, per germline. The CDR3 covers 17 residues. The CDR3 nucleotides read TGTGCCAGCAGCTTAGCCCCGGACAGGGTCTCTGGAAACACCATATATTTT. The encoded protein is CASSLAPDRVSGNTIYF.

The chain links TRBV21-1 to TRBJ2-4; the D call TRBD1 from the table was never checked on the DNA. TRBV21-1 is a documented pseudogene. The CDR3 spans 20 residues. The CDR3 region is CASSKVPGTGESLAKNIQYF. For the CDR3, the DNA is TGTGCCAGCAGCAAAGTCCCCGGGACAGGGGAGAGTTTAGCCAAAAACATTCAGTACTTC.

The CDR3 loop is CASSLSGPRTDEQFF. DNA of the CDR3: TGTGCCAGCAGCCTAAGCGGGCCTCGGACGGATGAGCAGTTCTTC. This chain links TRBV7-9 with TRBJ2-1; tentatively, D is TRBD2 (6 bases). Germline lookup yields CDR1 SEHNR and CDR2 FQNEAQ (reference sequence). V was cut by 5 bases and J by 8 bases, with 19 bases left in between. CDR3 length: 15 amino acids.

The chain joins TRBV27 to TRBJ1-2; 7 bases match TRBD1. The germline gives CDR1 MNHEY, CDR2 SMNVEV (reference sequence). The trim removed 3 bases at V and 4 bases at J, leaving 2 bases unmatched. This CDR3 has 13 residues. CDR3 DNA: TGTGCCAGCAGTTTGCCAGGGGGCTATGGCTACACCTTC. As protein: CASSLPGGYGYTF.

The rearrangement uses TRBV29-1 and TRBJ1-4; D unresolved. Germline CDR1 and CDR2: SQVTM and ANQGSEA. The CDR3 is made up of 13 amino acids. V dropped 3 bases and J dropped 4 bases, with 9 bases sitting between them. The chain's CDR3 is CSVEEGSNEKLFF. As DNA, the CDR3 is TGCAGCGTTGAGGAAGGGAGTAATGAAAAACTGTTTTTT.

A few counts support this clone. This chain links TRBV6-5 with TRBJ1-6; D is perhaps TRBD1 (5 bases). Germline V gene lookup returns CDR1 MNHEY and CDR2 SVGAGI. The CDR3 length is 16 residues. The V end was cut by 0 bases, the J end by 8 bases, with 14 bases between. CDR3 in DNA: TGTGCCAGCAGTTACTCTCGGGGGTTAGGAGATTCACCCCTCCACTTT. It specifies CASSYSRGLGDSPLHF.

This clone was recorded only once. The chain is built from TRBV6-5 and TRBJ1-1; D remains ambiguous. Germline V CDR1 and CDR2: MNHEY, SVGAGI. The CDR3 has 12 amino acids. V lost 6 bases and J lost 5, with 10 bases in between. The CDR3: CASSSQTTEAFF. CDR3 sequence (DNA): TGTGCCAGCAGCTCACAGACGACTGAAGCTTTCTTT.

The chain carries TRBV19 and TRBJ2-3, with 9 bases lining up with TRBD2. Germline V gene lookup returns CDR1 LNHDA and CDR2 SQIVND (reference sequence). This CDR3 comprises 14 residues. V gave up 6 bases and J gave up 2 bases; unmatched junction bases: 3. CDR3 in amino acids: CASRSGGTTDTQYF. For the CDR3, the DNA is TGTGCCAGTAGAAGCGGGGGGACCACAGATACGCAGTATTTT.

DNA for the CDR3: TGTGCCAGCAGCTCCCTGGAGGCTGAGCAGTTCTTC. Protein product: CASSSLEAEQFF. V usage is TRBV7-2 and J usage is TRBJ2-1, with D possibly TRBD2 on 5 matching bases. V dropped 4 bases and J dropped 9 bases, with 10 bases sitting between them. Germline V CDR1 and CDR2: SGHTA, FQGNSA. This CDR3 region has 12 residues.

J is TRBJ1-4 and V is TRBV5-1, with TRBD1 matching over 7 bases. Per germline, CDR1 SGHRS and CDR2 YFSETQ. The CDR3 is 15 amino acids. Trimming removed 1 base from V and 7 bases from J; junction bases left unmatched: 7. The CDR3 DNA sequence: TGCGCCAGCAGCTTGTCAGGGACAGAGGGTGAAAAACTGTTTTTT. This gives the protein CASSLSGTEGEKLFF.

This rearrangement joins TRBV12-3 or TRBV12-4 to TRBJ2-2; D gene uncertain. The V end was cut by 4 bases, the J end by 2 bases, with 5 bases between. The CDR3 sequence is 13 residues long. The CDR3, as DNA: TGTGCCAGCAGTTCTTTTAACACCGGGGAGCTGTTTTTT. This sequence encodes CASSSFNTGELFF.

V and J are TRBV28 and TRBJ2-1; D not certain. Germline CDR1 MDHEN, CDR2 SYDVKM. The CDR3 covers 13 residues. Trimming took 6 bases from V and 8 from J, leaving 14 bases between them. The CDR3 DNA sequence: TGTGCCAGCAGCCTGACAAGTCCCCATGAGCAGTTCTTC. Its protein is CASSLTSPHEQFF. Variable domain in full (rest from reference TRBV28 and TRBJ2-1): DVKVTQSSRYLVKRTGEKVFLECVQDMDHENMFWYRQDPGLGLRLIYFSYDVKMKEKGDIPEGYSVSREKKERFSLILESASTNQTSMYLCASSLTSPHEQFFGPGTRLTVL.

The chain employs TRBV25-1 and TRBJ1-1; D is unclear. Germline lookup yields CDR1 MGHDK and CDR2 SYGVNS. The V end lost 7 bases, the J end lost 9 bases, and 12 bases lay between the germline ends. The CDR3 loop spans 11 amino acids. The CDR3 sequence: CASNQFHQAFF. CDR3 in DNA: TGTGCCAGCAACCAGTTTCACCAAGCTTTCTTT.

This chain connects TRBV6-5 to TRBJ1-2, with D uncertain. V dropped 5 bases and J dropped 7 bases, with 14 bases sitting between them. Germline CDR1 is MNHEY and CDR2 is SVGAGI. CDR3 length: 13 residues. Here the CDR3 DNA reads TGTGCCAGCAGTCTTACAGAGATCCTTGGCTACACCTTC. The encoded protein is CASSLTEILGYTF.

The CDR3 DNA reads as TGCAGTGCTAGTACAGACAACTATGGCTACACCTTC. Translation: CSASTDNYGYTF. The chain combines TRBV20-1 with TRBJ1-2; D call uncertain. This CDR3 has 12 amino acids. The germline V gene encodes CDR1 DFQATT and CDR2 SNEGSKA (reference sequence). Trimming took off 3 bases at V and 2 bases at J, with 7 bases between the two ends.

Here the CDR3 reads CASEEDRSPYEQYF. The CDR3 DNA reads as TGTGCCAGCGAAGAGGACAGGTCCCCCTACGAGCAGTACTTC. This chain uses TRBV6-5 with TRBJ2-7; 7 nucleotides agree with TRBD1. The J segment lost 2 bases and the V segment lost 8 bases, leaving 9 bases of the junction unmatched. The CDR3 runs 14 residues. In germline, CDR1 is MNHEY, CDR2 SVGAGI.